This section outlines one T cell receptor beta chain sequence together with its context. Its antigen is undetermined. The PCR used 60 Vbeta and 13 Jbeta primers. Some clones are missing from TCRdb's copy, which holds only in-frame ones; the method was immunoSEQ multiplex PCR. The table shows 150,000 to 200,000 clones, with roughly 74% occurring only once. The record originates from a study of cytomegalovirus exposure and HLA in healthy donors. Study-wide results and caveats: Generally TCR sequences proved uncommon, though certain public TCRs appeared in numerous donors. The records held CMV serostatus as the only immune exposure information. As a later analysis showed, a missense DCLRE1C variant was linked to trimming of TCR beta V- and J-genes.

The clonotype comes from a woman aged 25 to 39 in good health and CMV-seropositive. What was sequenced was PBMCs.

The CDR3 coding sequence is TGTGCCAGCTCACCGAAGGACAGGGGGGCCTCCTACGAGCAGTACTTC. Amino acid sequence: CASSPKDRGASYEQYF. This chain uses TRBV18 with TRBJ2-7; 10 bases map to TRBD1. CDR1 and CDR2 (germline): KGHSH, LQKENI. CDR3 length: 16 amino acids. The trim removed 3 bases at V and 0 bases at J, leaving 5 bases unmatched.